This TCR beta chain appears in the sequencing data of a study of T cells in Graves' hyperthyroidism and ophthalmopathy. At the level of the study: Peripheral blood sampling occurred at initial diagnosis, before any treatment.

Amplification of TCR beta CDR3 regions used RNA as the template. A first-round RT-PCR of the TCR CDR3 used the HTBI primer set. TCRdb redid the calling of the multiplex PCR reads with MiXCR, one entry per CDR3 protein. The sample holds fewer than 250,000 distinct CDR3 sequences, approximately 23% seen once. Worth noting for this clonotype: What it recognizes is unknown.

General study points: Most thyroid clonotypes that were expanded above 0.001 also turned up in blood. Model-based prediction identified ophthalmopathy a median about 6.8 months prior to its onset.

V lost 1 base and J lost 0; bases outside the gene matches: 7. The germline gives CDR1 MDHEN, CDR2 SYDVKM. This CDR3 region has 17 residues. The receptor was isolated from a woman in her forties with Graves' ophthalmopathy. The rearrangement uses TRBV28 and TRBJ2-5, with TRBD1 matching over 8 bases. Sequencing used blood. The CDR3 DNA reads as TGTGCCAGCAGTTTATCAGGGGGCCTCGGCGACCAAGAGACCCAGTACTTC. It encodes CASSLSGGLGDQETQYF.